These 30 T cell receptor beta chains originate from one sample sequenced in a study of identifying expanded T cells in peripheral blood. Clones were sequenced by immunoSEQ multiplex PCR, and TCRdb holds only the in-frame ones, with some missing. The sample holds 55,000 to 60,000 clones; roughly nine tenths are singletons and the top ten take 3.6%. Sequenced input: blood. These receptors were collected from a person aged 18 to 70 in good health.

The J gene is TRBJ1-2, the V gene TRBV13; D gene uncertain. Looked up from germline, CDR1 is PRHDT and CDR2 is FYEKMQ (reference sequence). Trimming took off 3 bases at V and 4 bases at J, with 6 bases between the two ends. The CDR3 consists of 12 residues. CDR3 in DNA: TGTGCCAGCAGCTTGGCAGGCTATGGCTACACCTTC. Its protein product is CASSLAGYGYTF.

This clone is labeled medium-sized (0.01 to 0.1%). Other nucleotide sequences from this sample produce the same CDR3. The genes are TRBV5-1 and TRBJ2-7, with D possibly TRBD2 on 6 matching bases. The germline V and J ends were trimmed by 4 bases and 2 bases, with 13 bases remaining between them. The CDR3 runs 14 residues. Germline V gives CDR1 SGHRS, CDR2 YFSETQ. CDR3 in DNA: TGCGCCAGCAGCCCGGCCGGGACTCCCTACGAGCAGTACTTC. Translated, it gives CASSPAGTPYEQYF.

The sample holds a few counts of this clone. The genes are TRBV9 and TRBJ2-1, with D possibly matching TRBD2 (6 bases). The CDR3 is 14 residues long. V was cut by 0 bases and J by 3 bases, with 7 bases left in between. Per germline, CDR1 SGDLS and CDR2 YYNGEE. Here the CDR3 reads CASSVGTNYNEQFF. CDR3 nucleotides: TGTGCCAGCAGCGTAGGGACTAACTACAATGAGCAGTTCTTC. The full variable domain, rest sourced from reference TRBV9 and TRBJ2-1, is DSGVTQTPKHLITATGQRVTLRCSPRSGDLSVYWYQQSLDQGLQFLIQYYNGEERAKGNILERFSAQQFPDLHSELNLSSLELGDSALYFCASSVGTNYNEQFFGPGTRLTVL.

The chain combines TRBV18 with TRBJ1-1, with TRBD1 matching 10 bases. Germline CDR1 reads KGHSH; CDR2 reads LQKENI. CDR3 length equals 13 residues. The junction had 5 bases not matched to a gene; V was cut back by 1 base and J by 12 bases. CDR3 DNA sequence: TGTGCCAGCTCACCACGGACAGGGGGAGGAACTTTCTTT. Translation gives CASSPRTGGGTFF. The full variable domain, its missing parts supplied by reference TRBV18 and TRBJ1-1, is NAGVMQNPRHLVRRRGQEARLRCSPMKGHSHVYWYRQLPEEGLKFMVYLQKENIIDESGMPKERFSAEFPKEGPSILRIQQVVRGDSAAYFCASSPRTGGGTFFGQGTRLTVV.

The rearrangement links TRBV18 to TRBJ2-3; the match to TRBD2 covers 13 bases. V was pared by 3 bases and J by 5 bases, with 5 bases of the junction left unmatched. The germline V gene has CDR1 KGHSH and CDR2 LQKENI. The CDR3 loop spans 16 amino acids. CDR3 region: CASSPITSGRGDTQYF. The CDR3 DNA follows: TGTGCCAGCTCACCGATAACTAGCGGGAGGGGAGATACGCAGTATTTT.

CDR3 DNA sequence: TGTGCCAGCTCACCTACTAGGGGGGAGACCCAGTACTTC. Amino acid sequence: CASSPTRGETQYF. The gene calls are TRBV18 and TRBJ2-5, with D possibly matching TRBD1 (6 bases). Germline V gene sequence: CDR1 KGHSH, CDR2 LQKENI. V lost 3 bases and J lost 5, with 10 bases in between. The CDR3 length is 13 residues.

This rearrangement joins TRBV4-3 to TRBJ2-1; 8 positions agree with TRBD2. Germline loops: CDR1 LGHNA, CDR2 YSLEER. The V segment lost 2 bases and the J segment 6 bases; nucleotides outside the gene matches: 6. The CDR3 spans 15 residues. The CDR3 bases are TGCGCCAGCAGCCAAAGACGGGGGGGCCCCAATGAGCAGTTCTTC. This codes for CASSQRRGGPNEQFF.

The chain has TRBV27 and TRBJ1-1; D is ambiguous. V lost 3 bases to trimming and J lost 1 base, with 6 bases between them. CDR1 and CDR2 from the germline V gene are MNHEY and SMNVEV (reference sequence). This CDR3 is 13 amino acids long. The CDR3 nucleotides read TGTGCCAGCAGTTTTCTCCGGAACACTGAAGCTTTCTTT. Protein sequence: CASSFLRNTEAFF.

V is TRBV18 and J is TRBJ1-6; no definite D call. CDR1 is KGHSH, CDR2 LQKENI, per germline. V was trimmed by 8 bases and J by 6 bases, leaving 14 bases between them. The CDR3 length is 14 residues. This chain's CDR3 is CASPLSQANSPLHF. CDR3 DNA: TGTGCCAGCCCACTCAGCCAGGCTAATTCACCCCTCCACTTT.

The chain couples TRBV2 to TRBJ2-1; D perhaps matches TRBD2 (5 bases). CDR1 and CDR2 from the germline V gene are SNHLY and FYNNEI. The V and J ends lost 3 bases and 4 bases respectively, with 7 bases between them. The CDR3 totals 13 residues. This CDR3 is CASSEGSYNEQFF. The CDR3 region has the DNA TGTGCCAGCAGTGAGGGGAGTTACAATGAGCAGTTCTTC.

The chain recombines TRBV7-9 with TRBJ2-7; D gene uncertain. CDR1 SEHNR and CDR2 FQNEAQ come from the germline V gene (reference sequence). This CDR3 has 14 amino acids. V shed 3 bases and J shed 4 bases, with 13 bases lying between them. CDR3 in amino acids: CASSFATIPYEQYF. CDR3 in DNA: TGTGCCAGCAGCTTCGCGACCATTCCTTACGAGCAGTACTTC.

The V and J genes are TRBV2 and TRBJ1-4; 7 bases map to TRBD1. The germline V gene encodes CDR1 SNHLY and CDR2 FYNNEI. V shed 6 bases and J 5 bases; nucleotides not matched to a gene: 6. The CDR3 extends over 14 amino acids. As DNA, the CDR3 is TGTGCCAGCAGGGCCGGGACAGTAAATGAAAAACTGTTTTTT. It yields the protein CASRAGTVNEKLFF.

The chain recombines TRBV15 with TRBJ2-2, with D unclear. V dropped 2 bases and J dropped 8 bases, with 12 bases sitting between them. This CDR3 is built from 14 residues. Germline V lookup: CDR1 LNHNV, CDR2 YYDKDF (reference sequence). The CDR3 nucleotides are TGTGCCACCAGCAGACAACTGAGTTCTGGGGAGCTGTTTTTT. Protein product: CATSRQLSSGELFF.

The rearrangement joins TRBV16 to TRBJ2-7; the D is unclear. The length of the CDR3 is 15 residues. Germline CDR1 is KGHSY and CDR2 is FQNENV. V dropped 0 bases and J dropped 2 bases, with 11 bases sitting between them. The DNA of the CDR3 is TGTGCCAGCAGCCAATCTGTAGTCGCCACCTACGAGCAGTACTTC. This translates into CASSQSVVATYEQYF.

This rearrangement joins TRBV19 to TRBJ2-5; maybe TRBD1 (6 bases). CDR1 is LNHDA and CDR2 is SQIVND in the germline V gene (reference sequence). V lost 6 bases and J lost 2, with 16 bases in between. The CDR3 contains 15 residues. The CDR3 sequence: CASRTQFDRQETQYF. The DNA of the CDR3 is TGTGCCAGTAGAACCCAATTCGACAGGCAAGAGACCCAGTACTTC.

The DNA for the CDR3 is TGCAGCGTTGGAAACACAGGGGGTCAAGAGACCCAGTACTTC. It specifies CSVGNTGGQETQYF. The chain uses TRBV29-1 and TRBJ2-5; 8 bases match TRBD1. J gave up 2 bases and V 4 bases, and 6 bases lay outside the gene matches. From germline, CDR1 is SQVTM and CDR2 ANQGSEA. CDR3 length: 14 amino acids.

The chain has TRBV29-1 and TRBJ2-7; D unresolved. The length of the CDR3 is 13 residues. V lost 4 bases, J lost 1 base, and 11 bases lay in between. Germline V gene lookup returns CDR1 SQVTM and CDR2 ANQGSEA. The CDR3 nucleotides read TGCAGCGTTGCTCCCGCAGATTCCTACGAGCAGTACTTC. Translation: CSVAPADSYEQYF.

CDR3 sequence: CATGRSGGIEAFF. DNA for the CDR3: TGTGCCACGGGGCGAAGCGGGGGTATTGAAGCTTTCTTT. The chain is built from TRBV19 and TRBJ1-1; D possibly corresponds to TRBD1 (5 bases). Germline assignment: CDR1 LNHDA and CDR2 SQIVND (reference sequence). Trimming stripped 10 bases from V and 7 bases from J, with 19 bases between. This CDR3 spans 13 amino acids.

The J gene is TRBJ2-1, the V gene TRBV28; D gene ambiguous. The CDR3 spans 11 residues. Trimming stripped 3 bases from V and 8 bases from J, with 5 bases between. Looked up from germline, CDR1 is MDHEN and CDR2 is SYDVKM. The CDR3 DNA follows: TGTGCCAGCAGTTTTCCGGATGAGCAGTTCTTC. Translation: CASSFPDEQFF. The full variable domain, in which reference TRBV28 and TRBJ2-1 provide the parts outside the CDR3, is DVKVTQSSRYLVKRTGEKVFLECVQDMDHENMFWYRQDPGLGLRLIYFSYDVKMKEKGDIPEGYSVSREKKERFSLILESASTNQTSMYLCASSFPDEQFFGPGTRLTVL.

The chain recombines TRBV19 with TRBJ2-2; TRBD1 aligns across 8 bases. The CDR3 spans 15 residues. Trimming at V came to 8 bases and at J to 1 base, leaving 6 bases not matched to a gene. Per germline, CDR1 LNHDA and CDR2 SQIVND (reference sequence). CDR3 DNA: TGTGCCAGTGGTCCCGGGACAGGGAACACCGGGGAGCTGTTTTTT. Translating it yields CASGPGTGNTGELFF.

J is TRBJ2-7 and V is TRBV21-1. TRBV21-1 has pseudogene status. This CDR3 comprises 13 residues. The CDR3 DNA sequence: TGTGCCAGCAGCAACAAGGGGAGCTACGAGCAGTACTTC. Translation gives CASSNKGSYEQYF.

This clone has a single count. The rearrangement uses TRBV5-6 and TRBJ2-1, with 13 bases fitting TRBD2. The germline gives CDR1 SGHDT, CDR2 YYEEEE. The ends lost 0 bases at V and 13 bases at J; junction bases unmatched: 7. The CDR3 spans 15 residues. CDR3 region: CASSLGTSGGADQFF. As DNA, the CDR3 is TGTGCCAGCAGCTTGGGGACTAGCGGGGGCGCTGACCAGTTCTTC.

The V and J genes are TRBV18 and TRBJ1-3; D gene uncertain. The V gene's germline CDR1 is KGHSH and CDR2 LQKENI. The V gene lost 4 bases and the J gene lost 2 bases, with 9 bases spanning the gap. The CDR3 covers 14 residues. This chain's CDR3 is CASSQGLPGNTIYF. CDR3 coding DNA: TGTGCCAGCTCACAGGGTTTGCCTGGAAACACCATATATTTT.

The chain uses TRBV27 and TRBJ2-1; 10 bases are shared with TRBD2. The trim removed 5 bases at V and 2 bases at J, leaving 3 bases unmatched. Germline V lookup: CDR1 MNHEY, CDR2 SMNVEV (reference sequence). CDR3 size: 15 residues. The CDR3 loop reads CASSPSGRPYNEQFF. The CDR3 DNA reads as TGTGCCAGCAGTCCTAGCGGGAGACCCTACAATGAGCAGTTCTTC.

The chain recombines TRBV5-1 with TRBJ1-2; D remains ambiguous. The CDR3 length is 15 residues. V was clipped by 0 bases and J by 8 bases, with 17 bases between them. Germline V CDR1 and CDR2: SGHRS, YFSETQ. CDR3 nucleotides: TGCGCCAGCAGCTTGGAGGTCGGACTTAGCCCCGGCTACACCTTC. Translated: CASSLEVGLSPGYTF.

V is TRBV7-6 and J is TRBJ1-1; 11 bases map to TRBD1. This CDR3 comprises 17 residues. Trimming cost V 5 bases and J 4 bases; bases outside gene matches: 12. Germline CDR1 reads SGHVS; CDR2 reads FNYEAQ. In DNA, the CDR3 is TGTGCCAGCAGCCCCCCGGGACAGGGGGTTTCGGGCACTGAAGCTTTCTTT. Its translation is CASSPPGQGVSGTEAFF.

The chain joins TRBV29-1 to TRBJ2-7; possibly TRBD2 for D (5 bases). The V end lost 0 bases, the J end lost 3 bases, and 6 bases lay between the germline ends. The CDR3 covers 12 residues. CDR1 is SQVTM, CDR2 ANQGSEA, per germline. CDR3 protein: CSVEDGSYEQYF. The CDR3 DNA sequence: TGCAGCGTTGAAGATGGGAGCTACGAGCAGTACTTC.

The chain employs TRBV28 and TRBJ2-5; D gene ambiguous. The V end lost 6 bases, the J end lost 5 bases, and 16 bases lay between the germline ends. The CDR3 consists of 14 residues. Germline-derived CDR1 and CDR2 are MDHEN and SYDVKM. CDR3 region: CASSPRTLEETQYF. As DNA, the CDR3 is TGTGCCAGCAGCCCCCGGACCCTTGAGGAGACCCAGTACTTC.

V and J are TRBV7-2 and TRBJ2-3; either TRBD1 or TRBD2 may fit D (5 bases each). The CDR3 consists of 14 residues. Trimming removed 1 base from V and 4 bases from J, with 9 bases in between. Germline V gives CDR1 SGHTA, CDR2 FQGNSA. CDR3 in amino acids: CASSLVGDADTQYF. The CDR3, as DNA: TGTGCCAGCAGCTTAGTGGGGGACGCAGATACGCAGTATTTT.

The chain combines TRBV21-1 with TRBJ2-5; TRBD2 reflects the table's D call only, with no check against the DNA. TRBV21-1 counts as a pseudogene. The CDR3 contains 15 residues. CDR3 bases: TGTGCCAGCAGCAAACGGGCTAGCGGGGAAGAGACCCAGTACTTC. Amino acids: CASSKRASGEETQYF.